The present TCR beta chain was sequenced within a study of response to subunit inactivated influenza vaccine. Broader study findings: Only a handful of new T cells, the authors suggested, are recruited with each seasonal influenza vaccination.

TCRdb used MiXCR to reprocess the RT-PCR reads, holding one entry per CDR3 protein. There are some 800,000 distinct CDR3 sequences in the sample; around 20% occur only once, and roughly 10% lies in the top ten. As regards this clonotype: Its antigen remains unidentified.

CDR3 length: 15 amino acids. Germline-derived CDR1 and CDR2 are MNHEY and SMNVEV (reference sequence). Trimming cost V 0 bases and J 4 bases; bases outside gene matches: 3. The chain uses TRBV27 and TRBJ1-1; 9 nucleotides line up with TRBD1. This clonotype was obtained from a man between 50 and 59 years old who received an inactivated influenza vaccine. Sample: PBMCs from blood, taken 5 to 6 days after vaccination. CDR3 sequence (DNA): TGTGCCAGCAGTTTATCGACAGGGGGAGGCACTGAAGCTTTCTTT. Its translation is CASSLSTGGGTEAFF.